Here is one TCR beta chain with its context. Sequencing was performed with immunoSEQ multiplex PCR; in TCRdb, only in-frame clones are kept and a portion is missing. The sample contains about 150,000 clones, 85% to 95% of which appear only once. This sample is drawn from a study of control samples from healthy donors and cancer patients. The trim removed 6 bases at V and 5 bases at J, leaving 16 bases unmatched. This CDR3 comprises 18 residues. CDR1 is MDHEN, CDR2 SYDVKM, per germline. This clonotype originated in a man aged 50 to 60 in good health. The chain combines TRBV28 with TRBJ2-3, with 11 bases aligning to TRBD2. Sequencing was done on a sample of blood. CDR3 residues: CASRDRTSGLRRVDTQYF. The CDR3 DNA reads as TGTGCCAGCAGAGATAGGACTAGCGGGCTACGCCGGGTAGATACGCAGTATTTT.